This T cell receptor beta chain was found in a study of cytomegalovirus exposure and HLA in healthy donors. The study, taken as a whole, reports: Most CMV-associated TCR beta chains appeared HLA-restricted in a later analysis. Follow-up analysis later connected one missense variant in DCLRE1C with trimming of TCR beta V- and J-genes.

For this clone: Its antigen is undetermined.

This CDR3 comprises 14 residues. The germline CDR1 and CDR2 sequences are SQVTM and ANQGSEA. The germline V and J ends were trimmed by 7 bases and 0 bases, with 15 bases remaining between them. Primers included in the PCR were 60 Vbeta and 13 Jbeta primers. Here immunoSEQ multiplex PCR was the method, and the copy in TCRdb shows in-frame clones only, minus some. Altogether approximately 160,000 clones are present, about 65% being singletons, with the ten largest covering roughly 4.1%. This TCR came from a young woman in good health and CMV-seropositive. This chain connects TRBV29-1 to TRBJ1-1, with D maybe TRBD1 (6 bases). Sequencing was performed on PBMCs. The chain's CDR3 is CSGGGRTMNTEAFF. CDR3 in DNA: TGCAGCGGCGGGGGCAGGACAATGAACACTGAAGCTTTCTTT.